These 24 T cell receptor beta chains were all obtained from the same sample, sequenced in a study of vaccination effects on CD4 cells after COVID-19 (dated 2022 in TCRdb). These TCRs are of unknown antigen specificity. In the ViraFEST assay, PBMC were stimulated with viral peptide pools, and antigen-specific CD4+ T cell clonotypes were then identified by expansion using TCR sequencing. After 10 to 11 days of culture, CD4+ T cells were isolated with the EasySep CD4+ T cell isolation kit. Each participant received two doses of an mRNA SARS-CoV-2 vaccine, either BNT162b2 or mRNA-1273. Libraries came from the immunoSEQ multiplex PCR assay. The table was pulled from immuneACCESS by TCRdb, which kept in-frame rearrangements only. Such tables lose some clones; where checked, under half of the loss comes from unresolved V genes, and the rest has no known cause. The sample data list some 24,000 clones, and under 85% of these were observed just once. The top ten clonotypes cover 23% of the sample.

The source was CD4+ T cells from PBMCs cultured with HCoV-NL63 spike peptides, collected after COVID-19 vaccination. The cell subset or site label for this specimen denotes: HCoV-NL63 spike overlapping peptide pool stimulation. These receptors all stem from a human donor who received a COVID-19 vaccine.

DNA for the CDR3: TGTGCCACCAGCAGAGATAACGCGGGACGGAGGGATACGCAGTATTTT. Translating gives CATSRDNAGRRDTQYF. This chain connects TRBV15 to TRBJ2-3; maybe TRBD2 (6 bases). The CDR3 is 16 residues long. Germline CDR1 reads LNHNV; CDR2 reads YYDKDF (reference sequence). The V gene lost 0 bases and the J gene lost 6 bases, with 16 bases spanning the gap.

The chain has TRBV6-1 and TRBJ2-3; D is perhaps TRBD1 (5 bases). The germline gives CDR1 MNHNS, CDR2 SASEGT. This CDR3 is built from 15 residues. Trimming shortened V by 2 bases and J by 0 bases, and 9 bases separated the two germline ends. CDR3 bases: TGTGCCAGCAGTGAATCTGCAGGGAGCACAGATACGCAGTATTTT. Encoded protein: CASSESAGSTDTQYF.

V is TRBV19 and J is TRBJ2-1, with 7 bases aligning to TRBD2. Germline CDR1 reads LNHDA; CDR2 reads SQIVND (reference sequence). The V segment lost 6 bases and the J segment 2 bases; nucleotides outside the gene matches: 4. The length of the CDR3 is 14 residues. The CDR3 DNA is TGTGCCAGTAGGGAGAGCGGGGCCTACAATGAGCAGTTCTTC. Translating it yields CASRESGAYNEQFF.

This sequence joins TRBV30 and TRBJ2-2, with a tentative D call TRBD1 (5 bases). The CDR3 length is 13 residues. V was pared by 0 bases and J by 4 bases, with 6 bases between. The germline V gene has CDR1 GTSNPN and CDR2 SVGIG (reference sequence). The CDR3 region has the DNA TGTGCCTGGAGTGTAGGGGCCACCGGGGAGCTGTTTTTT. Its protein is CAWSVGATGELFF.

This clone has just a few counts. This chain links TRBV7-9 with TRBJ2-7; D is tentatively TRBD1 or TRBD2 (5 bases each). The CDR3 contains 13 residues. The V end was cut by 1 base, the J end by 6 bases, with 10 bases between. Germline-derived CDR1 and CDR2 are SEHNR and FQNEAQ (reference sequence). CDR3 amino acids: CASSLDVGGEQYF. The CDR3 DNA reads as TGTGCCAGCAGCTTAGATGTTGGGGGCGAGCAGTACTTC.

The chain couples TRBV6-1 to TRBJ2-7; D not resolved. CDR1 and CDR2 from the germline V gene are MNHNS and SASEGT. This CDR3 contains 16 residues. The V end was cut by 2 bases, the J end by 0 bases, with 14 bases between. The CDR3 DNA reads TGTGCCAGCAGTGAATGGGTAAGGGATCCCTCCTACGAGCAGTACTTC. Protein sequence: CASSEWVRDPSYEQYF.

CDR3 sequence (DNA): TGTGCCAGCAGCGTCGGGACCACACGGGAGACCCAGTACTTC. This sequence encodes CASSVGTTRETQYF. The chain is built from TRBV9 and TRBJ2-5; D may correspond to TRBD1 or TRBD2 (5 bases each). Germline V lookup: CDR1 SGDLS, CDR2 YYNGEE. The V end lost 2 bases, the J end lost 5 bases, and 13 bases lay between the germline ends. The CDR3 is 14 residues long.

The chain is built from TRBV5-1 and TRBJ1-2; D gene uncertain. Germline-derived CDR1 and CDR2 are SGHRS and YFSETQ. The CDR3 consists of 13 residues. V shed 0 bases and J shed 8 bases, with 11 bases lying between them. The CDR3 is CASSLGGTSGYTF. In DNA form, the CDR3 reads TGCGCCAGCAGCTTGGGAGGTACTAGCGGCTACACCTTC. Full variable domain (rest looked up from reference TRBV5-1 and TRBJ1-2): KAGVTQTPRYLIKTRGQQVTLSCSPISGHRSVSWYQQTPGQGLQFLFEYFSETQRNKGNFPGRFSGRQFSNSRSEMNVSTLELGDSALYLCASSLGGTSGYTFGSGTRLTVV.

The V and J genes are TRBV28 and TRBJ1-2; perhaps TRBD1 as D (6 bases). Trimming left V 5 bases short and J 4 bases short, with 23 bases between. CDR1 is MDHEN and CDR2 is SYDVKM in the germline V gene. The CDR3 is 17 amino acids. The CDR3 DNA reads TGTGCCAGCAGTCCCCTTATGCGCCGGGGGCCTGGCTATGGCTACACCTTC. Translation: CASSPLMRRGPGYGYTF.

The rearrangement uses TRBV25-1 and TRBJ1-2, with D possibly TRBD1 on 5 matching bases. Trimming shortened V by 0 bases and J by 7 bases, and 18 bases separated the two germline ends. Germline CDR1 and CDR2: MGHDK and SYGVNS. The CDR3 runs 16 residues. The CDR3 spells CASSEYWGHKGLGYTF. CDR3 nucleotides: TGTGCCAGCAGTGAATATTGGGGCCATAAGGGGCTTGGCTACACCTTC.

The chain links TRBV6-5 to TRBJ1-2; perhaps TRBD1 as D (6 bases). The germline CDR1 and CDR2 sequences are MNHEY and SVGAGI. Trimming stripped 5 bases from V and 3 bases from J, with 10 bases between. The CDR3 consists of 13 residues. CDR3 sequence: CASSLDSHYGYTF. The CDR3, as DNA: TGTGCCAGCAGTCTGGACAGTCACTATGGCTACACCTTC.

The chain has TRBV7-2 and TRBJ1-2; D may be TRBD1 (5 bases). CDR1 is SGHTA, CDR2 FQGNSA, per germline. The CDR3 length is 16 residues. Deletions cut 0 bases from V and 8 bases from J, with 19 bases between. The CDR3 DNA is TGTGCCAGCAGCTTAGCAGGGGCAGGAACCCATATCGGCTACACCTTC. Its translation is CASSLAGAGTHIGYTF.

This chain uses TRBV15 with TRBJ1-1; D is unresolved. This CDR3 is built from 13 residues. Germline CDR1 LNHNV, CDR2 YYDKDF (reference sequence). V lost 0 bases to trimming and J lost 10 bases, with 12 bases between them. The CDR3 loop reads CATSREAVSIAFF. Here the CDR3 DNA reads TGTGCCACCAGCAGAGAGGCAGTCAGCATAGCTTTCTTT.

This clone was seen just once. The V gene is TRBV5-1, the J gene TRBJ1-4; tentatively, D is TRBD1 (5 bases). This CDR3 region has 14 residues. Germline-derived CDR1 and CDR2 are SGHRS and YFSETQ. V lost 0 bases and J lost 5, with 8 bases in between. This CDR3 reads CASSLGGGNEKLFF. The CDR3, as DNA: TGCGCCAGCAGCTTGGGCGGGGGGAATGAAAAACTGTTTTTT.

The chain has TRBV6-5 and TRBJ2-3; weak D call: TRBD2 (6 bases). This CDR3 contains 15 residues. V lost 5 bases, J lost 6 bases, and 18 bases lay in between. In germline, CDR1 is MNHEY, CDR2 SVGAGI. The CDR3 spells CASSLSRGGGDTQYF. CDR3 nucleotide sequence: TGTGCCAGCAGTCTATCCCGGGGAGGAGGGGATACGCAGTATTTT.

The J gene is TRBJ2-5, the V gene TRBV7-9; 8 bases fit TRBD1. The CDR3 sequence is 16 residues long. Germline-derived CDR1 and CDR2 are SEHNR and FQNEAQ (reference sequence). Unmatched junction bases numbered 7, after V lost 0 bases and J lost 4 bases. The CDR3 reads CASSLAAGQGRETQYF. The CDR3 bases are TGTGCCAGCAGCTTAGCAGCCGGACAGGGTCGAGAGACCCAGTACTTC.

The V call is TRBV5-6, the J call TRBJ2-5; D unclear. This CDR3 is built from 13 residues. With 2 bases removed from V and 5 bases from J, the gap between germline ends came to 10 bases. Germline V lookup: CDR1 SGHDT, CDR2 YYEEEE. The CDR3 DNA reads TGTGCCAGCAGCTTTGGTGGTGGGGAGACCCAGTACTTC. Translating gives CASSFGGGETQYF.

This chain joins TRBV19 and TRBJ1-5, with TRBD1 identical over 11 bases. The CDR3 has 19 residues. Germline V gene sequence: CDR1 LNHDA, CDR2 SQIVND (reference sequence). The J segment lost 4 bases and the V segment lost 0 bases, leaving 11 bases of the junction unmatched. The CDR3 reads CASSIDAPRTGGQNQPQHF. CDR3 DNA: TGTGCCAGTAGTATAGACGCCCCGCGGACAGGGGGCCAGAATCAGCCCCAGCATTTT.

This chain joins TRBV3-1 (or the pseudogene TRBV3-2) and TRBJ1-2; 7 bases match TRBD1. V lost 1 base to trimming and J lost 0 bases; unmatched junction nucleotides: 8. Germline V gene sequence: CDR1 LGHDT, CDR2 YNNKEL (reference sequence). This CDR3 comprises 17 residues. The CDR3 reads CASSQVGGTATNYGYTF. Here the CDR3 DNA reads TGTGCCAGCAGCCAAGTGGGGGGGACAGCCACTAACTATGGCTACACCTTC.

The V gene is TRBV4-1, the J gene TRBJ2-7; 9 nucleotides align to TRBD2. V lost 4 bases and J lost 2; bases outside the gene matches: 6. Germline lookup yields CDR1 MGHRA and CDR2 YSYEKL. This CDR3 has 15 amino acids. CDR3 DNA sequence: TGCGCCAGCAGCCTCGTAGCGGGAGAACCCTACGAGCAGTACTTC. Translated: CASSLVAGEPYEQYF.

The chain joins TRBV9 to TRBJ1-1; the D gene is possibly TRBD1 (5 bases). V lost 0 bases and J 5 bases, leaving 11 bases between the germline ends. In germline, CDR1 is SGDLS, CDR2 YYNGEE. The CDR3 loop spans 14 amino acids. For the CDR3, the DNA is TGTGCCAGCAGCGTAGGGGGGTGGGATACTGAAGCTTTCTTT. It codes for CASSVGGWDTEAFF.

This clone has more than one count but fewer than ten. The chain links TRBV15 to TRBJ1-5; no reliable D call. V lost 1 base and J 4 bases, leaving 11 bases between the germline ends. Germline loops: CDR1 LNHNV, CDR2 YYDKDF (reference sequence). This CDR3 is 15 amino acids long. The CDR3 sequence is CATSRGNTENQPQHF. CDR3 in DNA: TGTGCCACCAGCAGAGGAAATACAGAGAATCAGCCCCAGCATTTT. Filled out from reference TRBV15 and TRBJ1-5, the complete variable domain reads DAMVIQNPRYQVTQFGKPVTLSCSQTLNHNVMYWYQQKSSQAPKLLFHYYDKDFNNEADTPDNFQSRRPNTSFCFLDIRSPGLGDTAMYLCATSRGNTENQPQHFGDGTRLSIL.

The chain uses TRBV11-2 and TRBJ1-3; no reliable D call. Germline V gene data show CDR1 as SGHAT and CDR2 as FQNNGV. V gave up 3 bases and J gave up 0 bases, with 6 bases separating them. The CDR3 is 14 residues long. CDR3 sequence: CASSLEPSGNTIYF. The CDR3 nucleotides are TGTGCCAGCAGCTTGGAGCCCTCTGGAAACACCATATATTTT.

V usage is TRBV30 and J usage is TRBJ1-2; D remains ambiguous. V lost 3 bases and J 4 bases, leaving 12 bases between the germline ends. CDR1 and CDR2 from the germline V gene are GTSNPN and SVGIG (reference sequence). There are 13 residues in the CDR3. This CDR3 reads CAWRSRGTYGYTF. CDR3 DNA sequence: TGTGCCTGGAGATCAAGAGGCACCTATGGCTACACCTTC.